This T cell receptor (beta chain) was obtained from a study of neurological immune-mediated disorders (dated by TCRdb to between 2018 and 2021). The study in broad terms: Among the approximately 34 multiple sclerosis patients, relapsing-remitting MS was present in roughly 30 and secondary progressive MS was present in 3. Longitudinal samples, technical triplicates and paired sorted CD4+ and CD8+ T-cell subsets, alongside PBMC samples, were included among the roughly 98 TCR-beta libraries. The cohort included roughly 71 subjects: some 14 with HAM/TSP, some 34 with multiple sclerosis, and 20 healthy controls. Using UMI-based sequencing, the study compared peripheral blood TCR-beta repertoires from patients with HTLV-I-associated myelopathy (HAM/TSP), patients with multiple sclerosis, and healthy controls.

Unsorted PBMC libraries were generated from 2 million PBMCs stored in RNAlater at -80 °C until RNA extraction. Multiple sclerosis patients were enrolled in a US clinical protocol evaluating disease progression by magnetic resonance imaging. Peripheral blood was subjected to Ficoll-Hypaque density gradient centrifugation to isolate PBMCs, which were then cryopreserved in liquid nitrogen. cDNA was synthesized by template-switch 5'RACE using a primer carrying a 10-nucleotide random unique molecular identifier by which each TCR transcript was tagged. Every sequencing run yielded over 170 million TCR-beta sequences covering 15-18 subjects. The RNeasy kit was used to extract total RNA. Using the KAPA Real-time Library Amplification kit, TCR-beta VDJ regions were amplified with primers for the TCR constant region and the 5'RACE anchor. Sample indexes and Illumina adaptors were added in a first PCR, after which library yield was increased in a second PCR. After Ampure bead purification, the roughly 650 bp TCR product was size-selected on a 2% E-gel SizeSelection system. Before pooling, library quality was checked on a Bioanalyzer, concentration was measured with Qubit, and libraries were quantified with the Kapa Library Quantification kit. Paired-end 2 x 150 bp sequencing of the libraries was performed on an Illumina HiSeq 2500. To increase sequence diversity, about 25-31% phiX was spiked into each library pool. In the source study's methods: The UMI-based MiGEC pipeline processed quality-filtered reads and removed over 75% of raw TCR sequences during error correction. VDJ genes were aligned to IMGT germline references, and each clonotype was defined by a unique CDR3 amino acid sequence together with V-J genes. Clonal expansion, Shannon diversity and CDR3 relatedness were evaluated with VDJtools (CalcPairwiseDistances, ClusterSamples), while phylogenetic trees were built in CLCbio workbench. Expanded clones were defined as having at least 8 unique UMIs, based on coefficient-of-variation modelling across technical triplicates. TCRdb cleaned the public reads at Q25 with fastp, built clones with MiXCR and kept in-frame beta chains. Every distinct CDR3 protein forms one entry, paired with its most common genes and DNA. None of the V and J calls come from the authors' own analysis; TCRdb made them. The sample table holds about 55,000 distinct CDR3 sequences, of which roughly 4.4% were seen once. 2.9% of the sample lies in the top ten.

V is cut by 1 base and J by 1 base, and the space between the germline ends is 8 bases. As encoded in the germline V gene, CDR1 is SGHRS while CDR2 is YFSETQ. Inclusive of the bounding cysteine and phenylalanine, the CDR3 is 14 residues long. Just the 42-base CDR3 DNA is kept, in frame starting at base 1. This clonotype was counted at least ten times. The target of this receptor is not known. Base quality data are lacking; no much larger clone is found one base away. General conclusions and limits of the study: The highest TCR clonal expansion was observed in HAM/TSP patients, whereas the lowest was observed in MS patients, even when compared with healthy controls. In a phylogenetic analysis, the repertoires of 18 out of 34 MS patients fell into a single cluster of related CDR3 sequences, pointing to a possible signature at the repertoire level. No association of the MS cluster with clinical or MRI features was observed, and the need for larger cohorts was stated by the authors. Across subjects, expanded clones never shared an identical CDR3 amino acid sequence, which suggests that the TCR-beta repertoires in every group were private.

This receptor chain uses TRBV5-1 and TRBJ1-1, with no confident D gene call. The specimen sequenced was PBMCs. The sequence came from a man aged 50 to 59 with multiple sclerosis. The nucleotide sequence reads as follows: TGCGCCAGCAGCTTGAGAGTATCGAACACTGAAGCTTTCTTT. Its protein is CASSLRVSNTEAFF.